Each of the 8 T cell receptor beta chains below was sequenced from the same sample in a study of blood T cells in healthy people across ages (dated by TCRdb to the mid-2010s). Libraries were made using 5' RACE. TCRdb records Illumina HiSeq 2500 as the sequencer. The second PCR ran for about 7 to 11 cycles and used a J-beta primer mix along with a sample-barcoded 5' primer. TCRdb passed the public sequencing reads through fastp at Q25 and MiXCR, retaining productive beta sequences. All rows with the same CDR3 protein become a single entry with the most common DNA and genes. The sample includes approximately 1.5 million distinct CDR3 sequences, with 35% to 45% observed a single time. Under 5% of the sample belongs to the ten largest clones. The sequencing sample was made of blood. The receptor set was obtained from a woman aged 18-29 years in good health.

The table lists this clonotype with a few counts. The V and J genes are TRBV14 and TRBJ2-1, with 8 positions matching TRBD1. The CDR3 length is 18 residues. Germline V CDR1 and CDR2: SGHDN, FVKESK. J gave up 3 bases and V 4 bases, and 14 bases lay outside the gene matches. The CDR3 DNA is TGTGCCAGCAGCCGCCGAGGTCAGTCAGGGGGCTTCTACAATGAGCAGTTCTTC. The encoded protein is CASSRRGQSGGFYNEQFF. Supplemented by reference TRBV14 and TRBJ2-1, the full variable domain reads EAGVTQFPSHSVIEKGQTVTLRCDPISGHDNLYWYRRVMGKEIKFLLHFVKESKQDESGMPNNRFLAERTGGTYSTLKVQPAELEDSGVYFCASSRRGQSGGFYNEQFFGPGTRLTVL.

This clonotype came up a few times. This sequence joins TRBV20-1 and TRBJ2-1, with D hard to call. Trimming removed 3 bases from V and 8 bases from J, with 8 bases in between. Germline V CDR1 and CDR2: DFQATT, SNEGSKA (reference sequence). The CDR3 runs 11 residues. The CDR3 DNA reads TGCAGTGCTAGTGGGTGGGATGAGCAGTTCTTC. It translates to CSASGWDEQFF.

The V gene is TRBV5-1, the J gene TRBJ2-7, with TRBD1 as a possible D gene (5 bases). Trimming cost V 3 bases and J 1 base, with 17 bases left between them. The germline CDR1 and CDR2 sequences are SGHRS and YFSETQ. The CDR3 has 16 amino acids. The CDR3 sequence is CASSSRPPPGSYEQYF. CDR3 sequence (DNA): TGCGCCAGCAGCTCGAGACCACCCCCAGGGTCCTACGAGCAGTACTTC.

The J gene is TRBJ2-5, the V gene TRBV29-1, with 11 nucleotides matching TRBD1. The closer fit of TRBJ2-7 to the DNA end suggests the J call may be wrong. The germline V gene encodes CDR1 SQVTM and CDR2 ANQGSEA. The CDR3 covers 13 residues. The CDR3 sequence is CSVPGTGGYEQYF. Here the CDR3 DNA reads TGCAGCGTTCCCGGGACAGGGGGCTACGAGCAGTACTTC.

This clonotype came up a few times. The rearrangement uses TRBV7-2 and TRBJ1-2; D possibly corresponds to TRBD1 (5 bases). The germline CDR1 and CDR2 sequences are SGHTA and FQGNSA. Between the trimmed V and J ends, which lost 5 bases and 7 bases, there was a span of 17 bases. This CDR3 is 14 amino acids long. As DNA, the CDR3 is TGTGCCAGCAGCCCGACAGTAACTATCGTTGGCTACACCTTC. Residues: CASSPTVTIVGYTF.

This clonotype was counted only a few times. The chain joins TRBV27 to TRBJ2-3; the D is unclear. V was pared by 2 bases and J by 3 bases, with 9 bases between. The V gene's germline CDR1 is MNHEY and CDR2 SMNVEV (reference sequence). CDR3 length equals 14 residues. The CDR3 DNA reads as TGTGCCAGCAGTTTAGCGGCAGCTACAGATACGCAGTATTTT. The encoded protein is CASSLAAATDTQYF.

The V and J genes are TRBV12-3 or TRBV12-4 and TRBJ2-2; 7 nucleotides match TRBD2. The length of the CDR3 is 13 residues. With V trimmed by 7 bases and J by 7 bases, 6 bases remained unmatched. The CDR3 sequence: CASTSGGYGELFF. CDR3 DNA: TGTGCCAGCACTAGCGGAGGGTACGGGGAGCTGTTTTTT.

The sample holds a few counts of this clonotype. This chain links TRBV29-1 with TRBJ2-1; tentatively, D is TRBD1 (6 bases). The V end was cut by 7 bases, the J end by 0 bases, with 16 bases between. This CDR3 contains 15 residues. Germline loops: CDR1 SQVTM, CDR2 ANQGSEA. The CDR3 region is CSARQGKDSYNEQFF. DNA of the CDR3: TGCAGCGCTCGTCAGGGGAAGGACTCCTACAATGAGCAGTTCTTC.